This T cell receptor beta chain was identified in a study of blood T cell repertoires in COVID-19. The overall study: The United States, Italy and Spain were the sources of the acute and convalescent COVID-19 samples. Nucleic acid was either cDNA or gDNA, and it came from T cells, B-cell-depleted T cells, or PBMCs.

Germline assignment: CDR1 SEHNR and CDR2 FQNEAQ (reference sequence). V was clipped by 6 bases and J by 0 bases, with 15 bases between them. This CDR3 has 16 amino acids. As processed by the authors: For nucleated cells, counts were estimated from reference gene primer amplification. Sequenced by immunoSEQ multiplex PCR; TCRdb stores in-frame clones only, minus some. V and J calls and clone size are as listed in that table; D and trimming were resolved from the DNA. The sample lists about 140,000 clones, roughly nine tenths occurring once. Seattle enrolled patients during active infection and tracked them longitudinally.

This TCR was sampled from a human donor with COVID-19, enrolled during active disease. The donor label of this sample is uncertain. The J gene is TRBJ1-3, the V gene TRBV7-9; D is unclear. The sequenced material came from peripheral blood. The CDR3 DNA follows: TGTGCCAGCAGTCTTCGGGTGAGGAGCTCTGGAAACACCATATATTTT. As protein: CASSLRVRSSGNTIYF.